These T cell receptor beta chains were read from a single sample in a study of blood T cell repertoires in COVID-19. TCRdb's table, derived via immunoSEQ multiplex PCR, lists solely in-frame clones and lacks some. The table lists roughly 410,000 clones, approximately 90% of them singletons. The sequenced material came from peripheral blood. These TCRs come from a woman in her 40s with COVID-19, enrolled during active disease. Both conserved end residues are part of each CDR3. Each record gives: V gene, D gene, J gene, CDR3 length, CDR3 protein. A D gene is named only where the DNA matches it firmly.

TRBV5-6,NA,TRBJ1-5,15,CASSLGLYSNQPQHF
TRBV13,TRBD1,TRBJ1-6,14,CASSISGGNSPLHF
TRBV18,TRBD1,TRBJ2-1,13,CASSSQGAGEQFF
TRBV28,NA,TRBJ1-1,12,CASGPVRGEAFF
TRBV6-2/TRBV6-3,TRBD1,TRBJ1-6,18,CASSYDGTGGPGNSPLHF
TRBV5-1,NA,TRBJ1-5,15,CASSLGQYSNQPQHF
TRBV6-2/TRBV6-3,NA,TRBJ1-1,12,CASSLDYTEAFF
TRBV7-9,TRBD2,TRBJ2-5,15,CASSSWGGRDETQYF
TRBV4-2,TRBD1,TRBJ1-1,17,CASSKRQGVFLNTEAFF
TRBV25-1,NA,TRBJ2-3,17,CASTTNWAGISTDTQYF
TRBV29-1,TRBD1,TRBJ1-2,13,CSAPWGQGYGYTF
TRBV27,NA,TRBJ1-5,14,CASSFYGGNQPQHF
TRBV7-9,NA,TRBJ2-1,19,CASSSRRGRGFLSYNEQFF
TRBV4-3,NA,TRBJ1-1,13,CASSQLGRGEAFF
TRBV7-9,TRBD2,TRBJ2-1,14,CASSSPGLANEQFF
TRBV6-1,TRBD1,TRBJ2-7,14,CASSERGQGYEQYF
TRBV30,NA,TRBJ1-3,13,CAWSQGTGNTIYF
TRBV5-5,NA,TRBJ2-5,12,CASSLAVETQYF